Listed below are T cell receptor beta chains from one sample, sequenced in a study of T cells in Graves' hyperthyroidism and ophthalmopathy. TCRdb ran MiXCR on the multiplex PCR reads and lists one entry per CDR3 protein. The sample yields about 360,000 distinct CDR3 sequences, over 10% seen once. Sequenced sample: blood. Receptors originate from a woman aged 18-29 years with Graves' hyperthyroidism. CDR3s include the opening cysteine and the closing phenylalanine or tryptophan. The D gene is left open where the match is weak. The size entry is marked missing in some rows and otherwise reads once, few, many or a size class.

>TRBV28|TRBJ1-5|many|.|14
CASSFALYAQPQHF
TGTGCCAGCAGTTTCGCTTTGTACGCTCAGCCCCAGCATTTT
>TRBV27|TRBJ1-1|many|TRBD1|14
CASRRTGSNTEAFF
TGTGCCAGCAGACGGACAGGGTCGAACACTGAAGCTTTCTTT
>TRBV14|TRBJ2-1|many|TRBD1|16
CASSRRAYRGYNEQFF
TGTGCCAGCAGCCGACGAGCATACAGGGGATACAATGAGCAGTTCTTC
>TRBV11-3|TRBJ2-3|many|TRBD2|16
CASSLGLAEHTDTQYF
TGTGCCAGCAGCTTAGGACTAGCGGAGCACACAGATACGCAGTATTTT
>TRBV15|TRBJ1-1|many|TRBD1|13
CATSGQGNTEAFF
TGTGCCACCAGCGGACAGGGGAACACTGAAGCTTTCTTT
>TRBV19|TRBJ2-7|few|.|16
CASSFSGVGLFYEQYF
TGTGCCAGTAGTTTCAGTGGAGTGGGATTATTCTACGAGCAGTACTTC
>TRBV20-1|TRBJ1-1|many|.|14
CSARKDPGGAEAFF
TGCAGTGCTAGAAAGGACCCTGGAGGCGCTGAAGCTTTCTTT
>TRBV30|TRBJ1-1|many|TRBD1|13
CAWSVESGGRAFF
TGTGCCTGGAGTGTCGAGTCAGGGGGAAGAGCTTTCTTT
>TRBV20-1|TRBJ2-1|many|.|14
CSASGDSQVLEQFF
TGCAGTGCTAGCGGTGACAGCCAGGTCCTTGAGCAGTTCTTC
>TRBV20-1|TRBJ1-1|many|.|13
CSARASGWTEAFF
TGCAGTGCTAGAGCCTCAGGGTGGACTGAAGCTTTCTTT
>TRBV7-2|TRBJ2-7|many|.|19
CASSSWPTFHGTSIGEQYF
TGTGCCAGCAGCTCCTGGCCCACTTTCCACGGGACATCCATTGGCGAGCAGTACTTC
>TRBV28|TRBJ2-7|many|.|16
CASRSPGRSDSYEQYF
TGTGCCAGCAGATCACCCGGACGCTCAGACTCCTACGAGCAGTACTTC
>TRBV28|TRBJ2-7|many|.|13
CASSLLQRYEQYF
TGTGCCAGCAGTTTACTACAGAGATACGAGCAGTACTTC
>TRBV30|TRBJ1-5|many|.|15
CAWSAPGRINQPQHF
TGTGCCTGGAGCGCCCCGGGACGCATAAATCAGCCCCAGCATTTT
>TRBV25-1|TRBJ2-2|.|TRBD1|15
CASSTHGTGAGELFF
TGTGCCAGCAGTACCCATGGGACAGGGGCCGGGGAGCTGTTTTTT
>TRBV28|TRBJ1-4|many|.|12
CASTTTNEKLFF
TGTGCCAGCACCACAACTAATGAAAAACTGTTTTTT
>TRBV12-3/TRBV12-4|TRBJ2-6|many|.|13
CASGEAGANVLTF
TGTGCCAGCGGGGAAGCCGGGGCCAACGTCCTGACTTTC
>TRBV9|TRBJ1-3|few|.|14
CASSVGSSGNTIYF
TGTGCCAGCAGCGTGGGGAGCTCTGGAAACACCATATATTTT
>TRBV20-1|TRBJ2-1|.|.|17
CSARAQDLTGDVHEQFF
TGCAGTGCTAGAGCCCAGGACCTGACGGGAGACGTACATGAGCAGTTCTTC
>TRBV12-3/TRBV12-4|TRBJ2-3|many|.|15
CASSYGVPGTDTQYF
TGTGCCAGCAGTTATGGGGTTCCTGGCACAGATACGCAGTATTTT
>TRBV4-1|TRBJ2-1|.|.|17
CASSLGWGKNFYNEQFF
TGCGCCAGCAGCCTCGGGTGGGGGAAGAATTTCTACAATGAGCAGTTCTTC
>TRBV28|TRBJ2-7|many|TRBD2|19
CASSLSGLAGAFSSYEQYF
TGTGCCAGCAGTTTATCGGGACTAGCGGGGGCCTTCAGCTCCTACGAGCAGTACTTC
>TRBV7-2|TRBJ1-2|.|TRBD1|16
CASSQYSDRHNPGYTF
TGTGCCAGCAGCCAATACTCGGACAGGCACAATCCCGGCTACACCTTC
>TRBV4-1|TRBJ1-3|once|.|13
CASSRFYGNTIYF
TGCGCCAGCAGCCGATTTTATGGAAACACCATATATTTT
>TRBV10-3|TRBJ1-6|.|.|14
CAISIGGVESPLHF
TGTGCCATCAGTATTGGAGGGGTAGAGTCACCCCTCCACTTT
>TRBV4-1|TRBJ2-1|few|TRBD2|18
CASSQDATSGRQYNEQFF
TGCGCCAGCAGCCAAGACGCCACTAGCGGGAGGCAATACAATGAGCAGTTCTTC
>TRBV7-2|TRBJ1-5|many|TRBD1|13
CASSGDRDQPQHF
TGTGCCAGCAGCGGGGACAGGGATCAGCCCCAGCATTTT
>TRBV4-1|TRBJ2-7|few|.|14
CASSQEQGLREQYF
TGCGCCAGCAGCCAAGAGCAGGGGTTGCGGGAGCAGTACTTC
>TRBV7-2|TRBJ1-4|many|.|14
CASRLRVGNEKLFF
TGTGCCAGCAGACTAAGGGTTGGTAATGAAAAACTGTTTTTT
>TRBV3-1|TRBJ1-1|many|TRBD1|18
CASSQVWRSGGLNTEAFF
TGTGCCAGCAGCCAAGTTTGGCGGTCAGGGGGCCTGAACACTGAAGCTTTCTTT
>TRBV18|TRBJ1-4|few|.|14
CASSPGSGYEKLFF
TGTGCCAGCTCCCCCGGGTCCGGGTATGAAAAACTGTTTTTT
>TRBV2|TRBJ1-1|.|TRBD1|13
CASTGQGIPEAFF
TGTGCCAGCACGGGACAGGGGATCCCTGAAGCTTTCTTT
>TRBV11-1|TRBJ2-7|many|.|15
CASSLDGGGTYEQYF
TGTGCCAGCAGCTTAGATGGCGGGGGCACATACGAGCAGTACTTC
>TRBV20-1|TRBJ2-1|many|TRBD2|15
CSARGPSGGYNEQFF
TGCAGTGCTAGAGGTCCTAGCGGGGGCTACAATGAGCAGTTCTTC
>TRBV7-2|TRBJ2-5|many|TRBD2|15
CASRSLAGGHETQYF
TGTGCCAGCAGATCTCTAGCGGGGGGGCATGAGACCCAGTACTTC
>TRBV10-3|TRBJ1-2|.|.|12
CAISGTERGYTF
TGTGCCATCAGTGGGACAGAGAGAGGCTACACCTTC
>TRBV6-2/TRBV6-3|TRBJ2-7|.|TRBD1|14
CASSYTDRANEQYF
TGTGCCAGCAGTTACACGGACAGGGCTAACGAGCAGTACTTC
>TRBV30|TRBJ1-2|many|TRBD1|14
CAWRQTGRLPGYTF
TGTGCCTGGAGGCAGACAGGGCGTCTTCCTGGCTACACCTTC
>TRBV5-4|TRBJ1-2|once|.|14
CASSLPNNNYGYTF
TGTGCCAGCAGCCTACCGAACAACAACTATGGCTACACCTTC
>TRBV4-3|TRBJ1-1|many|.|16
CASSQAAGGLGTEAFF
TGCGCCAGCAGCCAAGCGGCTGGGGGCTTGGGCACTGAAGCTTTCTTT
>TRBV12-3/TRBV12-4|TRBJ2-3|.|TRBD2|17
CASRSSGGGAGTDTQYF
TGTGCCAGCAGATCCTCGGGCGGGGGGGCTGGGACAGATACGCAGTATTTT
>TRBV27|TRBJ2-7|many|TRBD2|13
CASSFREEDEQYF
TGTGCCAGCAGTTTCCGGGAGGAGGACGAGCAGTACTTC
>TRBV4-3|TRBJ1-1|few|TRBD1|16
CASSQERGLQYTEAFF
TGCGCCAGCAGCCAAGAGAGGGGGCTTCAGTACACTGAAGCTTTCTTT
>TRBV11-2|TRBJ2-7|many|TRBD2|17
CASSPPGTAGGGGEQYF
TGTGCCAGCAGCCCCCCCGGGACTGCGGGGGGGGGGGGCGAGCAGTACTTC
>TRBV20-1|TRBJ2-5|.|TRBD2|15
CSAKTAGGAGETQYF
TGCAGTGCAAAGACGGCGGGGGGGGCGGGGGAGACCCAGTACTTC
>TRBV6-1|TRBJ2-7|many|.|12
CASRRGDYEQYF
TGTGCCAGCAGGAGGGGTGACTACGAGCAGTACTTC
>TRBV27|TRBJ1-2|many|TRBD1|14
CASRGTGANYGYTF
TGTGCCAGCAGGGGGACAGGGGCTAACTATGGCTACACCTTC
>TRBV28|TRBJ2-7|.|TRBD2|15
CASSSSSAGGYEQYF
TGTGCCAGCAGTTCCTCCTCAGCGGGAGGCTACGAGCAGTACTTC
>TRBV28|TRBJ1-5|many|.|13
CASSWSRNQPQHF
TGTGCCAGCAGTTGGAGCCGCAATCAGCCCCAGCATTTT
>TRBV12-3/TRBV12-4|TRBJ1-5|many|.|15
CASGPEGRGDQPQHF
TGTGCCAGCGGCCCCGAGGGCCGGGGGGATCAGCCCCAGCATTTT